Sequencing of this TCR beta chain was carried out in a study of blood T cell repertoires in COVID-19. Study as a whole: The United States, Italy and Spain provided the acute and convalescent COVID-19 samples. PBMCs, B-cell-depleted T cells, or T cells were the source of the cDNA or gDNA that made up the material.

Original data processing: Estimates of nucleated cell counts were drawn from the amplification of reference gene primers. Libraries were prepared by immunoSEQ multiplex PCR; TCRdb keeps only in-frame clonotypes and omits some of them. V and J calls and clone size are as listed in that table; D and trimming were resolved from the DNA. The sample lists just over 60,000 clones, more than 60% occurring once. Germline V gene sequence: CDR1 SGHRS, CDR2 YFSETQ. This CDR3 is 15 amino acids long. J gave up 0 bases and V 4 bases, and 2 bases lay outside the gene matches. This clonotype originated in a woman over 75 with active or convalescent COVID-19. Sequenced input: peripheral blood. The chain employs TRBV5-1 and TRBJ2-2; 8 positions agree with TRBD1. This chain's CDR3 is CASSVQGANTGELFF. In DNA, the CDR3 is TGCGCCAGCAGCGTACAGGGGGCGAACACCGGGGAGCTGTTTTTT.